The rows below give T cell receptor beta chains drawn from one sample of a study of T cell responses to AZD1222 COVID-19 vaccine. Data came from immunoSEQ multiplex PCR; TCRdb stores just in-frame clones and leaves some out. The sample consists of about 130,000 clones, roughly 86% of them appearing once. Source: peripheral blood, taken on day 0 of AZD1222 vaccination. These receptor sequences come from an adult in good health. Both conserved end residues are part of each CDR3. Each record gives: J gene, V gene, CDR3 protein.

TRBJ1-1 TRBV5-4 CASSSLLNTEAFF
TRBJ2-7 TRBV24-1 CATSDPGREQYF
TRBJ2-3 TRBV7-7 CASSSIAGGGTDTQYF
TRBJ2-1 TRBV27 CASSFTSGAYNEQFF
TRBJ1-4 TRBV5-4 CASSLGQGQVEKLFF
TRBJ1-3 TRBV3-1/TRBV3-2 CASSPGRGVGNTIYF
TRBJ1-2 TRBV7-9 CASSSRSSYGYTF
TRBJ2-5 TRBV5-1 CASSFLDLGETQYF
TRBJ2-7 TRBV5-6 CASSPPGQGYEQYF
TRBJ1-2 TRBV9 CASSLLASGGGYTF
TRBJ2-7 TRBV7-9 CASSPPVDRGLSYGQYF
TRBJ1-4 TRBV6-6 CASSYSGGRGNEKLFF
TRBJ2-2 TRBV13 CASSSGPPGQGDGELFF
TRBJ1-6 TRBV6-5 CASSGTGNSPLHF
TRBJ2-3 TRBV18 CASSPKGLTDTQYF
TRBJ2-7 TRBV10-3 CAVGQTYEQYF
TRBJ1-1 TRBV28 CASSEQNRNTEAFF
TRBJ1-3 TRBV18 CASSPGTKGDTIYF
TRBJ1-1 TRBV6-5 CASSSRMNTEAFF
TRBJ1-3 TRBV3-1/TRBV3-2 CASSHGGGAGNTIYF